Below, 16 T cell receptor beta chains from the same sample are listed, as sequenced in a study of regulatory T cells in long-lasting Graves disease. Stated time point: persistent/refractory GD, antithyroid drugs over 5 years with positive TRAb. Extracted RNA from PBMCs served as the source of the TCR library. Construction of the TCR beta libraries employed iRepertoire HTBI primers in conjunction with Arm-PCR of CDR3 regions. MiXCR, run by TCRdb on the multiplex PCR reads, gives a single entry per CDR3 protein. The table includes roughly 500,000 distinct CDR3 sequences, roughly 20% detected once. Sample: peripheral blood mononuclear cells (PBMCs), taken when the disease was refractory, from a patient treated with antithyroid drugs. These receptors all stem from a female donor with Graves disease.

This clonotype was counted ten times or more. The V call is TRBV20-1, the J call TRBJ2-7; D remains ambiguous. Trimming took 0 bases from V and 5 from J, leaving 17 bases between them. This CDR3 spans 15 amino acids. Germline loops: CDR1 DFQATT, CDR2 SNEGSKA (reference sequence). CDR3 region: CSAREGRSRVDEQYF. The CDR3 DNA reads TGCAGTGCTAGAGAGGGTCGGTCTCGAGTTGACGAGCAGTACTTC.

The chain joins TRBV6-5 to TRBJ2-6, with 7 bases fitting TRBD1. Germline CDR1 MNHEY, CDR2 SVGAGI. V shed 2 bases, J shed 2 bases, and the junction held 0 bases outside the gene matches. This CDR3 is built from 15 residues. CDR3 region: CASSYDRAGANVLTF. CDR3 in DNA: TGTGCCAGCAGTTACGACAGGGCTGGGGCCAACGTCCTGACTTTC.

This clonotype was found many times. CDR3 residues: CASSLAGLSSYEQYF. The CDR3, as DNA: TGTGCCAGCAGTTTAGCCGGTCTTAGCTCCTACGAGCAGTACTTC. The J gene is TRBJ2-7, the V gene TRBV27; D is ambiguous. Germline-derived CDR1 and CDR2 are MNHEY and SMNVEV (reference sequence). This CDR3 spans 15 amino acids. V was clipped by 2 bases and J by 0 bases, with 11 bases between them.

The V call is TRBV20-1, the J call TRBJ2-3, with a tentative D call TRBD1 (5 bases). Trimming stripped 5 bases from V and 5 bases from J, with 17 bases between. CDR3 size: 14 residues. Germline-derived CDR1 and CDR2 are DFQATT and SNEGSKA (reference sequence). CDR3: CSAVPSPTVDTQYF. The DNA for the CDR3 is TGCAGTGCTGTCCCCTCCCCGACAGTAGATACGCAGTATTTT.

This clonotype came up a few times. The chain recombines TRBV29-1 with TRBJ2-1; 11 nucleotides align to TRBD2. Germline CDR1 and CDR2: SQVTM and ANQGSEA. J gave up 6 bases and V 3 bases, and 1 base lay outside the gene matches. The CDR3 runs to 13 residues. CDR3 nucleotide sequence: TGCAGCGTTGACACTAGCGGGAGCAATGAGCAGTTCTTC. Translating it yields CSVDTSGSNEQFF.

This clonotype was counted ten times or more. CDR3 amino acids: CASSQTENTEAFF. CDR3 DNA: TGTGCCAGCAGCCAGACAGAGAACACTGAAGCTTTCTTT. The genes are TRBV13 and TRBJ1-1; possible D gene TRBD1, 5 bases. V was clipped by 5 bases and J by 1 base, with 8 bases between them. The CDR3 consists of 13 residues. Germline V gene lookup returns CDR1 PRHDT and CDR2 FYEKMQ (reference sequence).

This clonotype was detected a few times. The J gene is TRBJ2-7, the V gene TRBV6-5, with 8 bases matching TRBD2. V trimming: 0 bases; J trimming: 0 bases; junction bases outside the gene matches: 7. Germline assignment: CDR1 MNHEY and CDR2 SVGAGI. The length of the CDR3 is 17 residues. The CDR3 region is CASSYSTAGTSSYEQYF. Written as DNA, the CDR3 is TGTGCCAGCAGTTACTCGACTGCCGGGACTAGCTCCTACGAGCAGTACTTC.

With respect to this clonotype: It may be a read error: a sequence one base away is much more abundant. The chain carries TRBV10-3 and TRBJ1-2; 8 bases are shared with TRBD1. CDR3 length: 18 amino acids. The germline V gene encodes CDR1 ENHRY and CDR2 SYGVKD. Unmatched junction bases numbered 16, after V lost 4 bases and J lost 3 bases. The CDR3 here is CAISGQTGEDLGYYGYTF. The CDR3 region has the DNA TGTGCCATCAGTGGACAGACAGGGGAGGATCTGGGTTACTATGGCTACACCTTC.

This clonotype was picked up many times. The J gene is TRBJ2-5, the V gene TRBV20-1; D possibly uses TRBD1 or TRBD2 (6 bases each). CDR3 size: 15 residues. Per germline, CDR1 DFQATT and CDR2 SNEGSKA (reference sequence). V lost 3 bases and J 5 bases, leaving 19 bases between the germline ends. The CDR3 is CSARDGGRGWETQYF. The CDR3 DNA reads as TGCAGTGCTAGGGACGGGGGTAGGGGGTGGGAGACCCAGTACTTC.

This clonotype has just a few counts. CDR3 coding DNA: TGTGCCAGCAGACCGACGTGGCAGAGCGAGACCCAGTACTTC. It yields the protein CASRPTWQSETQYF. The genes are TRBV7-2 and TRBJ2-5; D gene uncertain. Looked up from germline, CDR1 is SGHTA and CDR2 is FQGNSA. The length of the CDR3 is 14 residues. Trimming took 6 bases from V and 5 from J, leaving 16 bases between them. Full variable domain (missing parts from reference TRBV7-2 and TRBJ2-5): GAGVSQSPSNKVTEKGKDVELRCDPISGHTALYWYRQSLGQGLEFLIYFQGNSAPDKSGLPSDRFSAERTGGSVSTLTIQRTQQEDSAVYLCASRPTWQSETQYFGPGTRLLVL.

This clonotype was detected a few times. The chain carries TRBV27 and TRBJ1-2; the match to TRBD1 covers 7 bases. Per germline, CDR1 MNHEY and CDR2 SMNVEV (reference sequence). V was pared by 6 bases and J by 0 bases, with 4 bases of the junction left unmatched. This CDR3 region has 14 residues. The CDR3 nucleotides are TGTGCCAGCAGAAGGGACAGATCTAACTATGGCTACACCTTC. Encoded protein: CASRRDRSNYGYTF.

This clonotype showed up just a few times. CDR3 protein: CASSLGPPFGNEQFF. The CDR3 nucleotides are TGTGCCAGCAGCCTGGGACCCCCCTTCGGGAATGAGCAGTTCTTC. The gene calls are TRBV11-1 and TRBJ2-1; D may be TRBD1 or TRBD2 (5 bases each). The CDR3 loop spans 15 amino acids. The germline gives CDR1 SGHAT, CDR2 FQDESV (reference sequence). Trimming removed 5 bases from V and 7 bases from J, with 18 bases in between.

Worth noting for this clonotype: A clone one base away is much larger, so this may be a read error. The chain has TRBV2 and TRBJ1-5; no definite D call. CDR3 length: 13 amino acids. The V gene's germline CDR1 is SNHLY and CDR2 FYNNEI. V was pared by 9 bases and J by 6 bases, with 15 bases between. The CDR3 spells CASELGGSQPQHF. CDR3 DNA: TGTGCCAGTGAACTGGGAGGCAGTCAGCCCCAGCATTTT. The full variable domain, in which reference TRBV2 and TRBJ1-5 provide the parts outside the CDR3, is EPEVTQTPSHQVTQMGQEVILRCVPISNHLYFYWYRQILGQKVEFLVSFYNNEISEKSEIFDDQFSVERPDGSNFTLKIRSTKLEDSAMYFCASELGGSQPQHFGDGTRLSIL.

The rearrangement uses TRBV30 and TRBJ2-7; 8 nucleotides align to TRBD1. Looked up from germline, CDR1 is GTSNPN and CDR2 is SVGIG (reference sequence). The CDR3 has 12 amino acids. The trim removed 5 bases at V and 7 bases at J, leaving 7 bases unmatched. In nucleotides, the CDR3 is TGTGCCTGGGGGGGACAGGCCCGGGAGCAGTACTTC. It codes for CAWGGQAREQYF.

This clonotype was detected once. The J gene is TRBJ2-4, the V gene TRBV3-1; the D gene is possibly TRBD1 (6 bases). The germline gives CDR1 LGHDT, CDR2 YNNKEL (reference sequence). V shed 0 bases and J shed 1 base, with 16 bases lying between them. The CDR3 is 18 residues long. The DNA of the CDR3 is TGTGCCAGCAGCCAAGATTATGTGGGGGCCGCGGCCAAAAACATTCAGTACTTC. This codes for CASSQDYVGAAAKNIQYF.

This chain links TRBV4-1 with TRBJ2-5; D is unresolved. The DNA matches TRBJ2-1 better at its end, which makes the J call doubtful. The CDR3 totals 13 residues. Germline CDR1 MGHRA, CDR2 YSYEKL. CDR3 bases: TGCGCCAGCAGCCAAGACGACCCAGATGAGCAGTTCTTC. Translation gives CASSQDDPDEQFF.